The 26 T cell receptor beta chains listed next were all sequenced from one sample in a study of tumor-infiltrating lymphocytes in localized non-small cell lung cancer. Produced via immunoSEQ multiplex PCR; TCRdb's table is partial and in-frame only. Of roughly 9,000 clones listed, about 80% are singletons. Sequenced: uninvolved lung tissue not adjacent to the tumor. The receptor source for this set is a human donor with non-small cell lung cancer.

This clone showed up just once. This rearrangement joins TRBV5-4 to TRBJ2-1, with 12 bases identical to TRBD2. The V segment lost 1 base and the J segment 9 bases; nucleotides outside the gene matches: 2. This CDR3 comprises 14 residues. The germline CDR1 and CDR2 sequences are SGHNT and YYREEE (reference sequence). CDR3 protein: CASSLRLAGVEQFF. CDR3 bases: TGTGCCAGCAGCTTGCGACTAGCGGGGGTTGAGCAGTTCTTC.

The genes are TRBV6-6 and TRBJ2-7; D is ambiguous. The CDR3 is 15 residues long. V was shortened by 6 bases and J by 3 bases, with 18 bases between the two germline ends. Germline assignment: CDR1 MNHNY and CDR2 SVGAGI (reference sequence). This chain's CDR3 is CASSPVGERFYEQYF. The CDR3 region has the DNA TGTGCCAGCAGCCCGGTTGGAGAAAGGTTCTACGAGCAGTACTTC.

V and J are TRBV5-1 and TRBJ2-7; 7 positions agree with TRBD2. The CDR3 runs to 15 residues. V was clipped by 4 bases and J by 2 bases; unmatched bases: 9. Germline-derived CDR1 and CDR2 are SGHRS and YFSETQ. DNA of the CDR3: TGCGCCAGCAGCCCACGGGGGGACGGGGCCTACGAGCAGTACTTC. It is translated as CASSPRGDGAYEQYF.

V gene TRBV4-1 combines with J gene TRBJ1-4, with a tentative D call TRBD1 (5 bases). The CDR3 extends over 15 amino acids. Germline V gene data show CDR1 as MGHRA and CDR2 as YSYEKL. Trimming shortened V by 1 base and J by 8 bases, and 14 bases separated the two germline ends. Here the CDR3 reads CASSQVQGVYEKLFF. In DNA, the CDR3 is TGCGCCAGCAGCCAAGTTCAGGGCGTTTACGAAAAACTGTTTTTT.

The chain is built from TRBV29-1 and TRBJ1-3, with D unclear. CDR1 is SQVTM, CDR2 ANQGSEA, per germline. Trimming removed 4 bases from V and 7 bases from J, with 8 bases in between. The CDR3 has 11 amino acids. The CDR3 bases are TGCAGCGTTGTAATGGGGAACACCATATATTTT. Translated: CSVVMGNTIYF.

This clone was recorded only once. The J gene is TRBJ1-6, the V gene TRBV6-6, with 8 bases aligning to TRBD1. The CDR3 totals 14 residues. Germline trimming cut 4 bases from V and 10 bases from J; bases unmatched to any gene: 6. Germline V CDR1 and CDR2: MNHNY, SVGAGI (reference sequence). The CDR3 loop is CASSSGQGRSPLHF. The CDR3 bases are TGTGCCAGCAGTTCCGGACAGGGTCGATCACCCCTCCACTTT.

The gene calls are TRBV19 and TRBJ1-1; the D is unclear. Per the germline V gene, CDR1 is LNHDA and CDR2 is SQIVND (reference sequence). The CDR3 has 14 amino acids. V lost 3 bases to trimming and J lost 2 bases, with 10 bases between them. CDR3: CASSITKQNTEAFF. The CDR3 region has the DNA TGTGCCAGTAGTATTACGAAGCAAAACACTGAAGCTTTCTTT.

The rearrangement uses TRBV6-1 and TRBJ2-7; TRBD1 matches 7 bases. Germline lookup yields CDR1 MNHNS and CDR2 SASEGT. J was trimmed by 2 bases and V by 2 bases; bases with no gene match: 6. This CDR3 has 15 residues. CDR3 nucleotide sequence: TGTGCCAGCAGTGAAAGGGGGCTCGACCCCTACGAGCAGTACTTC. Translating gives CASSERGLDPYEQYF.

The chain has TRBV5-6 and TRBJ1-2; D might be TRBD1 (6 bases). V lost 5 bases and J lost 4, with 15 bases in between. Germline assignment: CDR1 SGHDT and CDR2 YYEEEE. This CDR3 contains 14 residues. CDR3 loop: CASRLWTDSYGYTF. CDR3 coding DNA: TGTGCCAGCAGATTGTGGACAGACAGCTATGGCTACACCTTC.

The J gene is TRBJ1-4, the V gene TRBV5-5; 7 bases line up with TRBD1. The V and J ends lost 5 bases and 8 bases, in that order; junction bases with no gene match: 12. The CDR3 covers 15 residues. CDR1 and CDR2 from the germline V gene are SGHKS and YYEKEE (reference sequence). The CDR3: CASSPTGALREKLFF. The CDR3 coding sequence is TGTGCCAGCAGTCCTACAGGGGCCTTACGGGAAAAACTGTTTTTT.

This chain joins TRBV19 and TRBJ2-3; D might be TRBD2 (5 bases). Deletions cut 5 bases from V and 4 bases from J, with 16 bases between. Looked up from germline, CDR1 is LNHDA and CDR2 is SQIVND (reference sequence). CDR3 length equals 15 residues. The CDR3, as DNA: TGTGCCAGTAGTTCATTACGGGGTGAGGCAGATACGCAGTATTTT. Translated, it gives CASSSLRGEADTQYF.

The rearrangement joins TRBV29-1 to TRBJ1-1; the match to TRBD1 covers 9 bases. In germline, CDR1 is SQVTM, CDR2 ANQGSEA. The junction had 8 bases not matched to a gene; V was cut back by 4 bases and J by 2 bases. The CDR3 consists of 15 residues. The CDR3 protein is CSVVRDRALNTEAFF. For the CDR3, the DNA is TGCAGCGTTGTCCGGGACAGGGCCTTAAACACTGAAGCTTTCTTT.

This chain links TRBV11-3 with TRBJ2-2, with D possibly TRBD1 on 6 matching bases. V was clipped by 5 bases and J by 2 bases, with 9 bases between them. The CDR3 spans 14 residues. CDR1 and CDR2 from the germline V gene are SGHNT and YENEEA. In DNA, the CDR3 is TGTGCCAGCAGCACGGGACAAAACACCGGGGAGCTGTTTTTT. As protein: CASSTGQNTGELFF.

In DNA, the CDR3 is TGTGCCACCCAGGGGGGGAATCAGCCCCAGCATTTT. Protein sequence: CATQGGNQPQHF. The rearrangement uses TRBV6-5 and TRBJ1-5, with 7 bases matching TRBD1. The V segment lost 10 bases and the J segment 4 bases; nucleotides outside the gene matches: 4. Germline V gene data show CDR1 as MNHEY and CDR2 as SVGAGI. The length of the CDR3 is 12 residues.

The CDR3 loop is CASSVGGSVAGANVLTF. DNA of the CDR3: TGTGCCAGCAGCGTAGGGGGCAGTGTGGCTGGGGCCAACGTCCTGACTTTC. This chain uses TRBV9 with TRBJ2-6, with D tentatively TRBD1 (5 bases). This CDR3 has 17 amino acids. In germline, CDR1 is SGDLS, CDR2 YYNGEE. V lost 0 bases, J lost 2 bases, and 12 bases lay in between.

The rearrangement links TRBV5-6 to TRBJ2-7; D may be TRBD1 (6 bases). CDR3 length: 14 residues. CDR1 SGHDT and CDR2 YYEEEE come from the germline V gene. Deletions cut 7 bases from V and 6 bases from J, with 20 bases between. The CDR3 loop reads CASHLQGYISEQYF. In DNA, the CDR3 is TGTGCCAGCCACCTACAGGGATACATCAGCGAGCAGTACTTC.

This chain links TRBV7-8 with TRBJ2-1; 8 bases align to TRBD2. Germline lookup yields CDR1 SGHVS and CDR2 FQNEAQ. CDR3 length: 14 residues. Trimming took 7 bases from V and 9 from J; bases not matched to a gene: 11. CDR3 loop: CASIYAGGLGEQFF. The CDR3 DNA is TGTGCCAGCATCTACGCGGGGGGCTTGGGTGAGCAGTTCTTC. The full variable domain, rest sourced from reference TRBV7-8 and TRBJ2-1, is GAGVSQSPRYKVAKRGQDVALRCDPISGHVSLFWYQQALGQGPEFLTYFQNEAQLDKSGLPSDRFFAERPEGSVSTLKIQRTQQEDSAVYLCASIYAGGLGEQFFGPGTRLTVL.

CDR3 region: CASSPTRNEQFF. CDR3 nucleotides: TGTGCCAGCAGTCCAACTAGAAATGAGCAGTTCTTC. The chain uses TRBV6-6 and TRBJ2-1; perhaps TRBD2 as D (5 bases). CDR3 length equals 12 residues. V was cut by 5 bases and J by 7 bases, with 9 bases left in between. Germline CDR1 is MNHNY and CDR2 is SVGAGI (reference sequence).

This clone was recorded a few times. The genes are TRBV27 and TRBJ2-2; 8 nucleotides agree with TRBD1. Trimming at V came to 1 base and at J to 5 bases, leaving 9 bases not matched to a gene. Germline V gene sequence: CDR1 MNHEY, CDR2 SMNVEV (reference sequence). The CDR3 length is 17 residues. CDR3: CASSLFPQGARTGELFF. As DNA, the CDR3 is TGTGCCAGCAGTTTATTCCCGCAGGGGGCAAGAACCGGGGAGCTGTTTTTT.

In DNA, the CDR3 is TGTGCCAGCAGCTTGGGGGACAACTATGGCTACACCTTC. Its protein product is CASSLGDNYGYTF. The V gene is TRBV5-4, the J gene TRBJ1-2, with D perhaps TRBD1 (5 bases). Trimming cost V 0 bases and J 2 bases, with 5 bases left between them. Germline V gives CDR1 SGHNT, CDR2 YYREEE (reference sequence). The CDR3 loop spans 13 amino acids.

This clone was seen just once. J is TRBJ1-2 and V is TRBV19; 9 bases are a match to TRBD1. V lost 3 bases, J lost 5 bases, and 7 bases stayed unmatched. Per the germline V gene, CDR1 is LNHDA and CDR2 is SQIVND (reference sequence). The CDR3 consists of 15 residues. As DNA, the CDR3 is TGTGCCAGTAGTATTGGGACAGGGAATAGTTATGGCTACACCTTC. This gives the protein CASSIGTGNSYGYTF.

The genes are TRBV27 and TRBJ1-5, with D possibly being TRBD1 (6 bases). The V end lost 7 bases, the J end lost 9 bases, and 22 bases lay between the germline ends. Germline V gene data show CDR1 as MNHEY and CDR2 as SMNVEV (reference sequence). The CDR3 length is 15 residues. The CDR3 region is CASNPGQILATPQHF. The CDR3 DNA reads as TGTGCCAGCAACCCCGGACAGATTTTAGCTACGCCCCAGCATTTT.

The V and J genes are TRBV19 and TRBJ1-6; TRBD1 matches 7 bases. The V gene end was trimmed by 1 base and the J gene end by 7 bases; junction bases not matched to a gene: 4. The CDR3 sequence is 15 residues long. The germline V gene has CDR1 LNHDA and CDR2 SQIVND (reference sequence). The CDR3 region has the DNA TGTGCCAGTAGTATAGGAGGGACAGCCAATTCACCCCTCCACTTT. It yields the protein CASSIGGTANSPLHF.

CDR3 DNA: TGTGCCAGCAGTCCTATACAGGGTGGGCGGCAGTTCTTC. Its protein product is CASSPIQGGRQFF. This chain links TRBV28 with TRBJ2-1; D might be TRBD1 (6 bases). Trimming took 5 bases from V and 12 from J, leaving 17 bases between them. This CDR3 has 13 amino acids. The germline V gene has CDR1 MDHEN and CDR2 SYDVKM.

This chain links TRBV7-8 with TRBJ2-7; D perhaps matches TRBD1 (6 bases). CDR1 is SGHVS and CDR2 is FQNEAQ in the germline V gene. With 0 bases removed from V and 3 bases from J, the gap between germline ends came to 6 bases. This CDR3 region has 13 residues. In nucleotides, the CDR3 is TGTGCCAGCAGCTTAGCGACAGGCTACGAGCAGTACTTC. Its translation: CASSLATGYEQYF.

The chain joins TRBV5-6 to TRBJ2-7, with D unclear. This CDR3 region has 12 residues. Deletions cut 1 base from V and 4 bases from J, with 6 bases between. Germline V lookup: CDR1 SGHDT, CDR2 YYEEEE. CDR3 in amino acids: CASSLMGYEQYF. CDR3 nucleotide sequence: TGTGCCAGCAGCTTGATGGGGTACGAGCAGTACTTC.